The TCR beta chain under discussion was sequenced for a study of cytomegalovirus exposure and HLA in healthy donors. As for this clone: Its antigen is as yet unknown.

60 Vbeta and 13 Jbeta primers were used in PCR. Generated by immunoSEQ multiplex PCR, the TCRdb table keeps only in-frame clones and is missing some. The sample lists about 110,000 clones, 79% occurring once. General study results and limits: Using a false discovery rate of 0.05, a later analysis showed that approximately 17,000 TCR beta sequences were associated with HLA alleles.

The trim removed 0 bases at V and 8 bases at J, leaving 9 bases unmatched. The CDR3 is 16 residues long. Germline V gene lookup returns CDR1 SGHRS and CDR2 YFSETQ. This TCR came from a woman in her thirties or forties in good health and CMV-seronegative. The sample was PBMCs. The rearrangement uses TRBV5-1 and TRBJ2-1, with 9 bases fitting TRBD2. CDR3 in amino acids: CASSLVSGRVIYEQFF. The CDR3 DNA sequence: TGCGCCAGCAGCTTGGTTAGCGGGAGAGTGATATATGAGCAGTTCTTC.